A selection of T cell receptor beta chains follows, all from one sample in a study of identical twins. TCRdb independently ran MiXCR on the 5' RACE reads; one entry per CDR3 protein. The sample lists about 730,000 distinct CDR3 sequences, about 20% occurring once. The sample was also linked to a second study, of T cells expressing NK-cell markers.

The sequenced material came from PBMCs. Receptors originate from a woman younger than 35 in good health. Both conserved end residues are part of each CDR3. The D gene is left open where the match is weak. Size values are once, few and many counts, or a class for expanded clones, and some rows have none.

j_call d_call v_call clone_size cdr3_nt cdr3_aa
TRBJ2-1 TRBD1 TRBV9 many TGTGCCAGCAGCGTAGTACAGGGGAGCACCTACAATGAGCAGTTCTTC CASSVVQGSTYNEQFF
TRBJ1-1 . TRBV11-2 . TGTGCCAGCAGCTTATTCAGAAGCAGGGGGAACACTGAAGCTTTCTTT CASSLFRSRGNTEAFF
TRBJ2-3 . TRBV9 few TGTGCCAGCAGCCCCTATGTCGGCCTGGAGAGCGCAGATACGCAGTATTTT CASSPYVGLESADTQYF
TRBJ2-4 TRBD1 TRBV6-2/TRBV6-3 few TGTGCCAGCAGTTACACCCTTAGAGACAGGGGGAGAGTAGCCAAAAACATTCAGTACTTC CASSYTLRDRGRVAKNIQYF
TRBJ2-1 . TRBV11-1 . TGTGCCAGCAGGAGGGGACTGGGGTACAGTACGGGTGAGCAGTTCTTC CASRRGLGYSTGEQFF
TRBJ2-7 . TRBV6-6 few TGTGCCACTCTTACCCCGGGGCAGGAGCAGTACTTC CATLTPGQEQYF
TRBJ2-5 TRBD2 TRBV20-1 . TGCAGTGCTAGTCTAGCGGGGGGGGGTGAGACCCAGTACTTC CSASLAGGGETQYF
TRBJ2-2 TRBD1 TRBV9 few TGTGCCAGCACCGACAGGGGTCACGCCGGGGAGCTGTTTTTT CASTDRGHAGELFF
TRBJ2-5 . TRBV13 many TGTGCCAGCAGCCTAAGACTGCTCCAAGAGACCCAGTACTTC CASSLRLLQETQYF
TRBJ2-1 TRBD2 TRBV20-1 few TGCAGTGCGTCCTCCGTTGGGACTAGCGGCTACAATGAGCAGTTCTTC CSASSVGTSGYNEQFF
TRBJ2-1 . TRBV4-2 few TGTGCCAGCAGCCAAGAGAGGGACTCCTACAATGAGCAGTTCTTC CASSQERDSYNEQFF
TRBJ2-1 . TRBV12-3/TRBV12-4 many TGTGCCAGCAGTTTACGGGCCCCCTCGCGGGGAGAGCAGTTCTTC CASSLRAPSRGEQFF
TRBJ2-7 TRBD2 TRBV7-2 . TGTGCCAGCAGCCGGACTAGCGGGATAATCTACGAGCAGTACTTC CASSRTSGIIYEQYF
TRBJ1-2 TRBD1 TRBV12-3/TRBV12-4 . TGTGCCAGCAGCCCAGAGGGACAGGGGGGACGATTGGGCTACACCTTC CASSPEGQGGRLGYTF
TRBJ2-7 . TRBV12-3/TRBV12-4 few TGTGCCAGCAGTTTATATCGCCCGGATTACGAGCAGTACTTC CASSLYRPDYEQYF
TRBJ2-2 TRBD1 TRBV5-5 few TGTGCCAGCAGCTCGAGGACAGGGGGCACCGGGGAGCTGTTTTTT CASSSRTGGTGELFF
TRBJ2-3 . TRBV20-1 many TGCAGTGCTAGAGAGACAGATACGCAGTATTTT CSARETDTQYF
TRBJ2-7 TRBD1 TRBV12-3/TRBV12-4 . TGTGCCAGCAGTTTTACTGGACAGGGACGAGGTGAGCAGTACTTC CASSFTGQGRGEQYF
TRBJ2-1 TRBD2 TRBV6-1 few TGTGCCAGCAGAGCGGGGGAGTACAATGAGCAGTTCTTC CASRAGEYNEQFF
TRBJ2-1 TRBD2 TRBV12-3/TRBV12-4 few TGTGCCAGCACGAAAGCGGGGGGGCCAAATGAGCAGTTCTTC CASTKAGGPNEQFF
TRBJ2-3 . TRBV29-1 few TGCAGCGCCTCCCAGGGAGATACGCAGTATTTT CSASQGDTQYF
TRBJ1-3 TRBD1 TRBV20-1 many TGCAGTGCCGGACAGGGGAGCTCTGGAAACACCATATATTTT CSAGQGSSGNTIYF
TRBJ1-2 . TRBV6-1 . TGTGCCAGCACCCAGGGCCCTAACTATGGCTACACCTTC CASTQGPNYGYTF
TRBJ1-1 . TRBV20-1 . TGCAGTGCTAGACAGGGATTTAGCACTGAAGCTTTCTTT CSARQGFSTEAFF